This T cell receptor beta chain was identified during a study of control samples from healthy donors and cancer patients. The CDR3 is 16 residues long. The germline CDR1 and CDR2 sequences are SGHTA and FQGNSA. The junction had 2 bases not matched to a gene; V was cut back by 1 base and J by 4 bases. Repertoires were generated with immunoSEQ multiplex PCR, while TCRdb's copy carries only in-frame clones and drops some. The sample gives roughly 100,000 clones, 83% of which show up once; approximately 13% is in the top ten. Sequenced sample: blood. The clonotype comes from a woman between 45 and 60 years old in good health. V gene TRBV7-2 combines with J gene TRBJ2-2; 11 nucleotides agree with TRBD2. DNA of the CDR3: TGTGCCAGCAGCTTAGAGGGGACTAGCGGCACCGGGGAGCTGTTTTTT. Its protein product is CASSLEGTSGTGELFF.